Each of the 18 T cell receptor beta chains below was sequenced from the same sample in a study of glioma-infiltrating T cells. The iRepertoire nested amplicon-rescue multiplex PCR amplified TCR alpha and beta CDR3s from RNA. Each CDR3 protein gets one entry after TCRdb re-called the multiplex PCR reads with MiXCR. Altogether about 140,000 distinct CDR3 sequences are present, about two fifths being singletons, with the ten largest covering around 20%. Sequencing was carried out using glioma tissue, nonneoplastic brain tissue, or PBMCs (not recorded which). The receptors stem from a human donor with low-grade glioma or glioblastoma, undergoing nonglioma brain surgery, or in good health (not recorded which).

V and J are TRBV20-1 and TRBJ1-2; 8 nucleotides align to TRBD1. Germline CDR1 reads DFQATT; CDR2 reads SNEGSKA (reference sequence). V dropped 6 bases and J dropped 4; count of bases not matched to a gene: 4. This CDR3 contains 12 residues. CDR3 DNA: TGCAGTGCACCTGACAGGGGCTATGGCTACACCTTC. Translation: CSAPDRGYGYTF.

Here the CDR3 DNA reads TGTGCCAGCAGTTTATCAGGCGGGTCCGAGCAGTACTTC. Its protein is CASSLSGGSEQYF. The V gene is TRBV27, the J gene TRBJ2-7; weak D call: TRBD2 (5 bases). The CDR3 is made up of 13 amino acids. V lost 0 bases and J lost 6, with 9 bases in between. The germline V gene has CDR1 MNHEY and CDR2 SMNVEV (reference sequence).

This clonotype was detected a few times. The genes are TRBV6-2 or TRBV6-3 and TRBJ2-2, with 8 positions matching TRBD2. The CDR3 covers 18 residues. Germline trimming cut 1 base from V and 5 bases from J; bases unmatched to any gene: 12. Germline V CDR1 and CDR2: MNHEY, SVGEGT. The CDR3 DNA follows: TGTGCCAGCAGTTACTTCCTACCAGGGAGCGGGGGAACCGGGGAGCTGTTTTTT. The encoded protein is CASSYFLPGSGGTGELFF.

This clonotype was recorded a few times. This rearrangement joins TRBV6-2 or TRBV6-3 to TRBJ2-3; D perhaps matches TRBD1 (5 bases). This CDR3 has 17 amino acids. The germline V and J ends were trimmed by 5 bases and 1 base, with 19 bases remaining between them. Germline CDR1 is MNHEY and CDR2 is SVGEGT. Here the CDR3 reads CASSPSQGVGGTDTQYF. CDR3 nucleotides: TGTGCCAGCAGTCCCTCCCAGGGCGTAGGGGGCACAGATACGCAGTATTTT.

This clonotype was recorded a few times. The gene calls are TRBV29-1 and TRBJ1-5, with TRBD1 identical over 8 bases. The CDR3 runs to 13 residues. CDR1 is SQVTM, CDR2 ANQGSEA, per germline. The trim removed 6 bases at V and 5 bases at J, leaving 6 bases unmatched. The CDR3 is CSVATGEDQPQHF. As DNA, the CDR3 is TGCAGCGTCGCGACAGGGGAAGATCAGCCCCAGCATTTT.

This clonotype was recorded a few times. This chain uses TRBV15 with TRBJ1-4; D uncertain. With 0 bases removed from V and 2 bases from J, the gap between germline ends came to 16 bases. Germline values: CDR1 LNHNV, CDR2 YYDKDF (reference sequence). The CDR3 sequence is 18 residues long. The DNA for the CDR3 is TGTGCCACCAGCAGAGATCTAATTCAGAAGACGACTAATGAAAAACTGTTTTTT. It specifies CATSRDLIQKTTNEKLFF.

The V and J genes are TRBV4-3 and TRBJ2-3; 7 nucleotides line up with TRBD1. Germline V gives CDR1 LGHNA, CDR2 YSLEER. The V segment lost 4 bases and the J segment 4 bases; nucleotides outside the gene matches: 2. The CDR3 loop spans 13 amino acids. The CDR3 spells CASSRGQADTQYF. The CDR3 DNA follows: TGCGCCAGCAGCCGAGGACAGGCAGATACGCAGTATTTT.

The chain has TRBV10-1 and TRBJ2-7; TRBD2 might be the D (6 bases). The germline CDR1 and CDR2 sequences are WNHNN and SYGVQD (reference sequence). Deletions cut 6 bases from V and 2 bases from J, with 14 bases between. The CDR3 is 14 amino acids. Written as DNA, the CDR3 is TGCGCCAGCAGCGCGACTAGTTTAACCTACGAGCAGTACTTC. Translation gives CASSATSLTYEQYF.

The genes are TRBV28 and TRBJ2-3, with D possibly called TRBD1 or TRBD2 (5 bases each). V was pared by 2 bases and J by 5 bases, with 8 bases between. This CDR3 contains 13 residues. CDR1 and CDR2 from the germline V gene are MDHEN and SYDVKM. CDR3 sequence: CASSLGTLDTQYF. The DNA for the CDR3 is TGTGCCAGCAGTTTAGGGACCCTAGATACGCAGTATTTT.

This clonotype came up a few times. The chain carries TRBV27 and TRBJ1-4; 9 bases match TRBD1. Per the germline V gene, CDR1 is MNHEY and CDR2 is SMNVEV (reference sequence). The CDR3 sequence is 19 residues long. With V trimmed by 7 bases and J by 0 bases, 15 bases remained unmatched. The CDR3 sequence: CASITRGQGKSTTNEKLFF. The CDR3 DNA sequence: TGTGCCAGCATAACAAGGGGACAGGGAAAATCCACAACTAATGAAAAACTGTTTTTT. The full variable domain, with the rest looked up from reference TRBV27 and TRBJ1-4, is EAQVTQNPRYLITVTGKKLTVTCSQNMNHEYMSWYRQDPGLGLRQIYYSMNVEVTDKGDVPEGYKVSRKEKRNFPLILESPSPNQTSLYFCASITRGQGKSTTNEKLFFGSGTQLSVL.

Here the CDR3 reads CASSYARTNEQFF. The DNA for the CDR3 is TGTGCCAGCAGTTACGCGCGAACAAATGAGCAGTTCTTC. This chain joins TRBV6-1 and TRBJ2-1; D uncertain. Germline values: CDR1 MNHNS, CDR2 SASEGT. The CDR3 is 13 amino acids. V shed 5 bases and J shed 7 bases, with 12 bases lying between them.

The table lists this clonotype with a few counts. J is TRBJ1-3 and V is TRBV2; no definite D call. The ends were cut back, 1 base at V and 5 bases at J, with 6 bases in the middle. CDR1 and CDR2 (germline): SNHLY, FYNNEI. This CDR3 is 13 amino acids long. Here the CDR3 DNA reads TGTGCCAGCAGTGAAGACACTCGAAACACCATATATTTT. Its translation: CASSEDTRNTIYF.

Only a few counts were recorded for this clonotype. A junction end diverges from the germline sequence, so it may reflect a read error. The rearrangement uses TRBV7-9 and TRBJ2-5, with TRBD2 identical over 7 bases. This CDR3 has 14 residues. Germline-derived CDR1 and CDR2 are SEHNR and FQNEAQ (reference sequence). DNA of the CDR3: TGTGCCCGCAGCCTCGGGACTACCCAAGAGACCCAGTACTTC. Translation: CARSLGTTQETQYF.

The V and J genes are TRBV7-3 and TRBJ2-3; D may match TRBD1 or TRBD2 (6 bases each). The CDR3 contains 15 residues. The V and J ends lost 0 bases and 6 bases respectively, with 13 bases between them. Germline CDR1 reads SGHTA; CDR2 reads FQGTGA. CDR3 residues: CASSLTGGWPDTQYF. DNA of the CDR3: TGTGCCAGCAGCTTAACGGGGGGCTGGCCCGATACGCAGTATTTT.

This chain uses TRBV6-1 with TRBJ2-1; D gene ambiguous. The V and J ends lost 5 bases and 2 bases respectively, with 13 bases between them. The CDR3 length is 15 residues. Germline values: CDR1 MNHNS, CDR2 SASEGT. CDR3 loop: CASSYFDDPYNEQFF. The CDR3 DNA reads TGTGCCAGCAGTTATTTCGACGACCCCTACAATGAGCAGTTCTTC.

On this clonotype: At one of its ends the junction is not consistent with the germline gene, which may arise from a read error. The chain recombines TRBV4-2 with TRBJ2-7; TRBD1 matches at 9 bases. The CDR3 length is 14 residues. Looked up from germline, CDR1 is LGHNA and CDR2 is YNFKEQ. CDR3 DNA: TGTGCCAGCAGACAAGGGGACAGGGCTCACGAGCAGTACTTC. Protein: CASRQGDRAHEQYF.

This clonotype occurred once. The J gene is TRBJ2-5, the V gene TRBV4-1; 8 bases fit TRBD1. The CDR3 extends over 13 amino acids. Germline CDR1 reads MGHRA; CDR2 reads YSYEKL. V was clipped by 4 bases and J by 5 bases; unmatched bases: 3. The CDR3 reads CASSRTGYETQYF. Written as DNA, the CDR3 is TGCGCCAGCAGCCGGACAGGGTACGAGACCCAGTACTTC.

Here the CDR3 DNA reads TGTGCCAGCAGTCCTCAGGGGGCCCCTAGGGAGCAGTACTTC. This sequence encodes CASSPQGAPREQYF. The rearrangement links TRBV6-2 or TRBV6-3 to TRBJ2-7; 8 bases line up with TRBD1. This CDR3 has 14 residues. Germline CDR1 is MNHEY and CDR2 is SVGEGT. Trimming cost V 5 bases and J 7 bases; bases outside gene matches: 10.